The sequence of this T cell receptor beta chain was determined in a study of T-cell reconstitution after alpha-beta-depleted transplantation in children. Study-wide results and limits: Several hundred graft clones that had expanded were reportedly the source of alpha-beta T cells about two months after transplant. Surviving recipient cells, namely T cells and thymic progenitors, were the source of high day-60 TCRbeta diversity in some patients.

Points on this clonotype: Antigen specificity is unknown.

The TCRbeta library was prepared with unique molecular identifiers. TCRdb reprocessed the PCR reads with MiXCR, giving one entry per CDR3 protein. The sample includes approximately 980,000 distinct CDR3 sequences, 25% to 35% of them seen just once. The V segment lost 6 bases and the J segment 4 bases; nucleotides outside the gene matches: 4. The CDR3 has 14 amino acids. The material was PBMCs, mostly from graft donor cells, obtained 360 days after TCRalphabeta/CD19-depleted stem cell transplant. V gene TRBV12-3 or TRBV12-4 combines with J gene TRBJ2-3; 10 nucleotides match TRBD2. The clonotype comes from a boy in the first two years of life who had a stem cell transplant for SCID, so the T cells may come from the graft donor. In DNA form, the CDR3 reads TGTGCCAGCAGCGAGCGGGGGGGAGCAGATACGCAGTATTTT. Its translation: CASSERGGADTQYF.